A few counts support the clone carrying this TCR beta chain. What it binds is not known. This specimen comes from a study of identical twins. The study, taken as a whole, reports: Conclusions relied on cross-sectional statistical analysis, not following the same donors.

The CDR3 length is 14 residues. Trimming stripped 0 bases from V and 8 bases from J, with 12 bases between. Germline values: CDR1 SGHRS, CDR2 YFSETQ. TCRdb reprocessed the 5' RACE reads with MiXCR, giving one entry per CDR3 protein. The sample lists under 1 million distinct CDR3 sequences; approximately 13% were seen once. This sample was shared with a second study, whose subject was yellow fever vaccine responses in identical twins.

Material: PBMCs. The sequence came from a woman aged 18 to 35 in good health. This chain links TRBV5-1 with TRBJ2-1; D not certain. DNA of the CDR3: TGCGCCAGCAGCTTGGCCAGGATGCTGGATGAGCAGTTCTTC. This sequence encodes CASSLARMLDEQFF.